The present entry profiles one T cell receptor (beta chain) with its context. This clonotype was recorded a few times. Its antigen is unknown. Base-call qualities are not available, and no considerably larger clone is one nucleotide away. In the ophthalmopathy patients, disease was moderately to severely active, with a Clinical Activity Score of 3 or more, a NOSPECS grade of 4 or more, and a duration of less than 3 months. The study excluded patients with uncontrolled infections, other autoimmune diseases, pregnancy or lactation. Diagnoses were established on the basis of clinical symptoms, serum thyroxine and TRAb, thyroid ultrasound, and orbital computed tomography. Ficoll-Paque density gradient centrifugation was used to isolate PBMCs from about 10 ml of fresh peripheral blood. Trizol reagent was used to extract total RNA, and RNA quality was then checked on an Agilent 2100 Bioanalyzer. The data derive from a study of T cells in Graves' hyperthyroidism and ophthalmopathy (dated by TCRdb to about 2019). For the wider study: Peripheral blood was collected at initial diagnosis, before any treatment. A discovery cohort of about a hundred patients, about 44 with Graves' ophthalmopathy and about 58 with stable Graves' hyperthyroidism, was used to find distinguishing TCR V-J signatures. An independent validation cohort of under 20 hyperthyroidism patients and 17 patients who later progressed to ophthalmopathy tested prospective prediction of ophthalmopathy. The 100 discovery patients were divided at random into training and test sets in a 7:3 ratio. In addition, the study compared T-cell repertoires in thyroid tissue and in blood from five to seven Graves' hyperthyroidism patients. Once sampling was done, hyperthyroidism patients were given methimazole at a starting dose of 30 mg daily, whereas ophthalmopathy patients were given high-dose intravenous methylprednisolone. TCR Vbeta CDR3 sequencing of some 140 peripheral blood samples (approximately 44 ophthalmopathy, about 75 hyperthyroidism and roughly 17 progressor patients) is reported in the paper.

What the research found in general, with its limitations: Most expanded thyroid clonotypes (frequency above 0.001) were also found in blood, which suggests that blood repertoires may mirror thyroid immune responses. A 13 V-J signature model separated ophthalmopathy from stable hyperthyroidism, with around 88% sensitivity and 81% to 82% specificity in cross-validation and 80%/75% in testing. No statistical method was used to set the sample size in advance, and investigators knew the group allocation. In validation, progression to ophthalmopathy was predicted by the model with 55% to 71% sensitivity and roughly 72% specificity, a median of approximately 6.5 months before onset.

TCR beta CDR3 regions were amplified from RNA transcripts. A first-round RT-PCR of the TCR CDR3 used the HTBI primer set with the Qiagen OneStep RT-PCR kit. A second multiplex PCR round built the libraries, followed by size selection and purification. Paired-end sequencing of the libraries was performed with 100 bp reads on an Illumina HiSeq2000. The original pipeline was this. SOAPnuke was used to process the raw data, with reads discarded if the reads contained adapters or uncalled bases, had a mean Phred below 15, or lacked an exact constant-primer or identifier match. High-quality paired reads were merged with COPE v1.2.5, and unique nucleotide sequences were defined as clonotypes. Clonotypes were aligned to IMGT TRBV, TRBD and TRBJ reference segments using MiTCR v1.1. The analysis included only V-J combinations with a frequency above 0.0001, which together covered roughly 99% of the repertoires. The TCS score was defined as F50 (clonal expansion) divided by E x V (chaos), with BLOSUM62-based TCRdist calculated between CDR3 peptides within each V-J. Welch's t-statistics and random forest reduced approximately 520 V-J features to around 14, which were used in a naive Bayes classifier (R e1071). The public reads were reprocessed in TCRdb via fastp at Q25 and MiXCR, keeping in-frame beta chains. Every entry covers one CDR3 protein and lists the most common genes and DNA from its rows. TCRdb's processing, not the study's, gives the V and J calls here. Here the sample has about 500,000 distinct CDR3 sequences; roughly 15% occur a single time. 25% to 30% of the sample is in the top ten clones.

The V and J ends are trimmed by 3 bases and 5 bases, leaving 13 bases between them. The CDR3 runs 14 amino acids, cysteine and phenylalanine included. Only the CDR3 DNA is retained, 42 bases long and in frame from the first base. As encoded in the germline V gene (reference sequence), CDR1 is LNHDA while CDR2 is SQIVND. The sequence came from a woman younger than 45 with Graves' ophthalmopathy. Sequences were obtained from blood. In this chain, TRBV19 is recombined with TRBJ2-5, with the identity of the D gene unclear. The DNA sequence is TGTGCCAGTAGTATGAAGTCGAGTCGCGAGACCCAGTACTTC. Translated, this gives CASSMKSSRETQYF.